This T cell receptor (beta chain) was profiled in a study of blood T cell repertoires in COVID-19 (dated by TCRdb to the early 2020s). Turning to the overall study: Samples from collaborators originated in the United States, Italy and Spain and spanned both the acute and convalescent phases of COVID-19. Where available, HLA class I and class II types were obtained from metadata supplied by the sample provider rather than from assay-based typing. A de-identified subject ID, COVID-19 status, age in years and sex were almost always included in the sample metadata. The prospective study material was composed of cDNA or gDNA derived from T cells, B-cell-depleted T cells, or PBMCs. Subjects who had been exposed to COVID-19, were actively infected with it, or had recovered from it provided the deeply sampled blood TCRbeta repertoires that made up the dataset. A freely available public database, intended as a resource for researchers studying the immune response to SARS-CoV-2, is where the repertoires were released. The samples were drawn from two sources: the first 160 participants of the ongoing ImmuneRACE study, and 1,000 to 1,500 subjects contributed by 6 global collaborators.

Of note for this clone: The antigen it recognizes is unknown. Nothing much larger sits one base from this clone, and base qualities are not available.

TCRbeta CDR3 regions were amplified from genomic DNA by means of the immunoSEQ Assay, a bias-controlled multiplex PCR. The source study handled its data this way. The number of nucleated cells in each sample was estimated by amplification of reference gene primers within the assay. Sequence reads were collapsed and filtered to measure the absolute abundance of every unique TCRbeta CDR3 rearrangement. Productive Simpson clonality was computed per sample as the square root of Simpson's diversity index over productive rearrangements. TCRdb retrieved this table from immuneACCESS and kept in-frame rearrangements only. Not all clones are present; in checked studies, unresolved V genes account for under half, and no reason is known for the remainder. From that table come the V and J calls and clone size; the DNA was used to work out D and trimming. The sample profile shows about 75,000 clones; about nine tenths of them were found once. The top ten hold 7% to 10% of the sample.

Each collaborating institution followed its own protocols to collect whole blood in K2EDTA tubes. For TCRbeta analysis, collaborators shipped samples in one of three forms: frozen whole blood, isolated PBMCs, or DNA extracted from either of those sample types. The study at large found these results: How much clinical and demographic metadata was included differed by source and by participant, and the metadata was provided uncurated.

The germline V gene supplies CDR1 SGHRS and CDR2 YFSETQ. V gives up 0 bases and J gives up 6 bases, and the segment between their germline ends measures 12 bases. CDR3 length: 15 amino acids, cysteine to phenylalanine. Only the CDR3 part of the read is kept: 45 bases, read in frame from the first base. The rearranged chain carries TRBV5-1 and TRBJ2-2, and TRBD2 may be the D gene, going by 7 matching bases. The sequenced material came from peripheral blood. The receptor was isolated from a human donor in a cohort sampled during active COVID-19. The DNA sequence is TGCGCCAGCAGCTTGGAACAGGGAGGGTCCGGGGAGCTGTTTTTT. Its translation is CASSLEQGGSGELFF.